A selection of T cell receptor beta chains follows, all from one sample in a study of blood T cell repertoires in COVID-19. TCRdb's table, derived via immunoSEQ multiplex PCR, lists solely in-frame clones and lacks some. The sample lists roughly 260,000 clones, 86% occurring once. The sequenced sample was peripheral blood. The receptors were gathered from a middle-aged man who had recovered from COVID-19. The CDR3 runs from the conserved cysteine through the conserved F or W. A D gene is named only where the DNA matches it firmly. Clone size is stated in some rows and not others, as once, few, many or a class when expanded.

>.|TRBV6-6|14|TRBD1|TRBJ2-2
TGTGCCAGCTCCGGGACAGGGGTCACCGGGGAGCTGTTTTTT
CASSGTGVTGELFF
>.|TRBV21-1|19|.|TRBJ1-5
TGTGCCAGCAGGCACAGCAAAGGTGGCCCGGGGTTTAGCAATCAGCCCCAGCATTTT
CASRHSKGGPGFSNQPQHF
>.|TRBV2|16|.|TRBJ2-3
TGTGCCAGCAGTGAGGAGTGGAAACCTAGCACAGATACGCAGTATTTT
CASSEEWKPSTDTQYF
>.|TRBV10-1|16|TRBD2|TRBJ2-5
TGCGCCAGCAGCCTGGGACTAGCGGGAGTGGTGGAGACCCAGTACTTC
CASSLGLAGVVETQYF
>few|TRBV27|14|.|TRBJ2-1
TGTGCCAGCACATCAGCGTTTCTCGAAAGAGAGCAGTTCTTC
CASTSAFLEREQFF
>.|TRBV5-4|13|.|TRBJ2-7
TGTGCCAGCAGCTCTCAGGAACCCTACGAGCAGTACTTC
CASSSQEPYEQYF
>.|TRBV19|12|.|TRBJ1-1
TGTGCCAGTAGTATCTATAACACTGAAGCTTTCTTT
CASSIYNTEAFF
>.|TRBV24-1|15|TRBD1|TRBJ1-1
TGTGCCACCAGTCACAGAACAGGGGTCGGCACTGAAGCTTTCTTT
CATSHRTGVGTEAFF
>.|TRBV7-9|15|.|TRBJ2-1
TGTGCCAGCAGCTTAAGTCCGGGGGTGAACAATGAGCAGTTCTTC
CASSLSPGVNNEQFF
>.|TRBV4-3|16|.|TRBJ2-3
TGCGCCAGCAGGGCTAAGGGACTCTTTCCCACAGATACGCAGTATTTT
CASRAKGLFPTDTQYF
>.|TRBV10-3|15|.|TRBJ2-3
TGTGCCATCAGCCCTAACCCGGTCCGGACAGATACGCAGTATTTT
CAISPNPVRTDTQYF
>.|TRBV5-1|15|.|TRBJ2-2
TGCGCCAGCAGCTTGGGGGGCCGGGGGACCGGGGAGCTGTTTTTT
CASSLGGRGTGELFF
>.|TRBV29-1|12|TRBD1|TRBJ1-1
TGCAGCGTGGCGGACAGGGGCGCTGAAGCTTTCTTT
CSVADRGAEAFF
>.|TRBV6-5|13|.|TRBJ1-5
TGTGCCAGCGGGAGGGGGTCGAGTCAGCCCCAGCATTTT
CASGRGSSQPQHF
>.|TRBV3-1/TRBV3-2|14|TRBD2|TRBJ2-7
TGTGCCAGCAGCCCGTGGACTAGACCCTACGAGCAGTACTTC
CASSPWTRPYEQYF
>.|TRBV6-6|15|TRBD1|TRBJ1-6
TGTGCCAGCAGCCCTCAGGGACAGTATAATTCACCCCTCCACTTT
CASSPQGQYNSPLHF
>.|TRBV6-5|13|.|TRBJ1-1
TGTGCCAGCATTCCTGGGGGGGGGACTGAAGCTTTCTTT
CASIPGGGTEAFF
>.|TRBV4-3|16|.|TRBJ1-2
TGCGCCAGCAGCCAAGACGCGACAGCCAATTACTATGGCTACACCTTC
CASSQDATANYYGYTF
>.|TRBV6-5|15|TRBD2|TRBJ2-7
TGTGCCAGCAGCAACAGCGGGGGATCAGCCTACGAGCAGTACTTC
CASSNSGGSAYEQYF
>.|TRBV3-1/TRBV3-2|18|TRBD1|TRBJ1-1
TGTGCCAGCAGCCAAGGGGGCATCGCGTGGGGACAGCACACTGAAGCTTTCTTT
CASSQGGIAWGQHTEAFF
>.|TRBV6-4|14|.|TRBJ2-2
TGTGCCAGCAGTGTTATGGCGGCCACCGGGGAGCTGTTTTTT
CASSVMAATGELFF
>.|TRBV27|15|TRBD1|TRBJ2-1
TGTGCCAGCAGACTCCCCGGGACAGGGGACTATGAGCAGTTCTTC
CASRLPGTGDYEQFF
>.|TRBV6-5|12|.|TRBJ2-5
TGTGCCAGCAGTCTCCGAGGGGAGACCCAGTACTTC
CASSLRGETQYF
>.|TRBV6-1|14|.|TRBJ1-4
TGTGCCAGCAGTGAAGGGGGGGGCGGGCAAAAACTGTTTTTT
CASSEGGGGQKLFF
>.|TRBV25-1|14|.|TRBJ1-2
TGTGCCAGCAGTGAAGTCAGGGCTGACTATGGCTACACCTTC
CASSEVRADYGYTF
>.|TRBV5-5|16|.|TRBJ1-2
TGTGCCAGCAGCTTGGGTTCAGGGCATCCTAACTATGGCTACACCTTC
CASSLGSGHPNYGYTF
>.|TRBV19|16|TRBD2|TRBJ2-1
TGTGCCAGTAGTCGGGGGACTAGCGGGAGAAGGAATGAGCAGTTCTTC
CASSRGTSGRRNEQFF
>.|TRBV13|12|TRBD1|TRBJ2-7
TGTGCCAGCAGCAAGACAGGGTTCGAGCAGTACTTC
CASSKTGFEQYF
>.|TRBV14|16|.|TRBJ2-7
TGTGCCAGCAGCCAAGATTATCGCCAGGGAATCTACGAGCAGTACTTC
CASSQDYRQGIYEQYF
>.|TRBV5-1|15|.|TRBJ1-4
TGCGCCAGCAGCTTGAACAGGTTAGGTGGTGAAAAACTGTTTTTT
CASSLNRLGGEKLFF
>.|TRBV21-1|12|.|TRBJ2-7
TGTGCCAGCAGGCGCAGGGGCCACGAGCAGTACTTC
CASRRRGHEQYF
>.|TRBV2|15|TRBD1|TRBJ1-2
TGTGCCAGCGTGGGCGGGACAGGGGTACGCTATGGCTACACCTTC
CASVGGTGVRYGYTF
>.|TRBV10-3|19|TRBD2|TRBJ2-3
TGTGCCATCAGCCACGGGACTAGCGGGGGAATCGGTAGCACAGATACGCAGTATTTT
CAISHGTSGGIGSTDTQYF
>.|TRBV9|17|.|TRBJ1-3
TGTGCCAGCAGCCCCCGGGGGAGGAGTCAATCTGGAAACACCATATATTTT
CASSPRGRSQSGNTIYF
>.|TRBV29-1|16|TRBD2|TRBJ2-7
TGCAGCGTTGAAGATAGGGTTAGGCGGGGGGGTTACGAGCAGTACTTC
CSVEDRVRRGGYEQYF
>.|TRBV11-2|13|TRBD1|TRBJ2-1
TGTGCCAGCAGCTTGGAATATCAGGGGGCCCGGTTCTTC
CASSLEYQGARFF
>.|TRBV24-1|19|TRBD1|TRBJ1-2
TGTGCCACCAGTGATCCCTCGCCAGGACAGGGCGGTGGAAACTATGGCTACACCTTC
CATSDPSPGQGGGNYGYTF
>.|TRBV6-5|14|TRBD1|TRBJ1-4
TGTGCCAGCAAGGGACAGAACAGCGTGGAAAAACTGTTTTTT
CASKGQNSVEKLFF
>.|TRBV4-3|19|TRBD2|TRBJ2-3
TGCGCCAGCAGCCAAGACCCGACTAGCGGCAACCTAAACACAGATACGCAGTATTTT
CASSQDPTSGNLNTDTQYF
>.|TRBV6-4|17|TRBD1|TRBJ2-1
TGTGCCAGCAGTCAGACCCCGGGACAGGGGGCTAATAATGAGCAGTTCTTC
CASSQTPGQGANNEQFF
>.|TRBV15|17|TRBD1|TRBJ1-1
TGTGCCACCAGCAGAGATGCCGAACGGGACAGGGGCACTGAAGCTTTCTTT
CATSRDAERDRGTEAFF
>.|TRBV5-4|19|TRBD2|TRBJ2-7
TGTGCCAGCAGCTCCCGACTAGCGGGGGGGCCATCTTTCCCCTACGAGCAGTACTTC
CASSSRLAGGPSFPYEQYF